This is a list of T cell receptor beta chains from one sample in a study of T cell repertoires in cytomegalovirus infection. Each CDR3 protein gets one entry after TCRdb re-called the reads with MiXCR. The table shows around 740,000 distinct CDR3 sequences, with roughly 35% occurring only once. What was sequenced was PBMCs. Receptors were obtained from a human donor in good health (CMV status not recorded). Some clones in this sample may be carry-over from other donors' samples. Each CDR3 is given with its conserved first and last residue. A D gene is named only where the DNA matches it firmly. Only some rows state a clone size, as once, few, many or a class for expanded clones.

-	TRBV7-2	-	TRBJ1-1	CASSLAWLVTEAFF	TGTGCCAGCAGCTTAGCGTGGTTAGTTACTGAAGCTTTCTTT
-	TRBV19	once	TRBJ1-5	CATRTVMRADQPQHF	TGTGCCACTAGGACCGTAATGAGGGCTGATCAGCCCCAGCATTTT
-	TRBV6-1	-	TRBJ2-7	CASSEAEPKYEQYF	TGTGCCAGCAGTGAAGCGGAACCAAAGTACGAGCAGTACTTC
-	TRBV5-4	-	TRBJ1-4	CASSLGGEEKLFF	TGTGCCAGCAGCTTGGGTGGTGAAGAAAAACTGTTTTTT
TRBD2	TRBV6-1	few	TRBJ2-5	CASIEGGKETQYF	TGTGCCAGCATTGAGGGAGGGAAAGAGACCCAGTACTTC
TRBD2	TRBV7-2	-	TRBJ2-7	CASSRRLAGTVYEQYF	TGTGCCAGCAGCCGTCGACTAGCGGGGACAGTCTACGAGCAGTACTTC
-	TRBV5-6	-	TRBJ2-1	CASSLQTGQSSYNEQFF	TGTGCCAGCAGCTTACAAACGGGACAAAGCTCCTACAATGAGCAGTTCTTC
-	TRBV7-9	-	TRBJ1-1	CASGRGGRNTEAFF	TGTGCCAGCGGCCGGGGGGGTCGGAACACTGAAGCTTTCTTT
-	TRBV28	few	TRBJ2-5	CASSPRAEGFRQTQYF	TGTGCCAGCAGTCCACGGGCTGAGGGGTTCCGGCAGACCCAGTACTTC
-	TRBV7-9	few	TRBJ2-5	CASSLEGPSKTQYF	TGTGCCAGCAGCTTAGAGGGCCCCTCCAAGACCCAGTACTTC
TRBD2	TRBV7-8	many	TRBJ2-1	CAASGGIYNEQFF	TGTGCTGCTAGCGGGGGGATATACAATGAGCAGTTCTTC
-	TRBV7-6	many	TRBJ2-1	CASSLAGSFYNEQFF	TGTGCCAGCAGCTTGGCCGGGTCCTTCTACAATGAGCAGTTCTTC
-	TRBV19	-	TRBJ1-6	CASSPRQVRRNSPLHF	TGTGCCAGTAGTCCCAGACAGGTTCGCCGCAATTCACCCCTCCACTTT
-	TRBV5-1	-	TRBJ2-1	CASSLGLPEQFF	TGCGCCAGCAGCTTAGGACTCCCGGAGCAGTTCTTC
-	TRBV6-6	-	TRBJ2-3	CASSDRTTRDTQYF	TGTGCCAGCAGTGATCGGACTACTCGAGATACGCAGTATTTT
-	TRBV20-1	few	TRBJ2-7	CSAATLKQGMGDEQYF	TGCAGTGCTGCCACGCTCAAACAGGGAATGGGGGACGAGCAGTACTTC
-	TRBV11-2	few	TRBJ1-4	CASSLETAVNPFF	TGTGCCAGCAGCTTAGAGACAGCGGTTAACCCGTTTTTT
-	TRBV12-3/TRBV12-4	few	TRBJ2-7	CASSLDLGGEQYF	TGTGCCAGCAGTTTAGATCTGGGGGGCGAGCAGTACTTC
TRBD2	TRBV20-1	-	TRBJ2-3	CSPLAGGPTDTQYF	TGCAGCCCACTAGCGGGGGGGCCCACAGATACGCAGTATTTT
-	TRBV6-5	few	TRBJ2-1	CASSWDHYNEQFF	TGTGCCAGCAGTTGGGACCACTACAATGAGCAGTTCTTC
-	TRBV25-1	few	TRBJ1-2	CASSEYPAHYGYTF	TGTGCCAGCAGTGAATATCCGGCCCACTATGGCTACACCTTC
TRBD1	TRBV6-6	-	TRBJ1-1	CASTDDRGGQAFF	TGTGCCAGCACCGACGACAGGGGAGGGCAGGCTTTCTTT
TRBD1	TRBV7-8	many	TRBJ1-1	CASSLIQGASTEAFF	TGTGCCAGCAGCTTAATCCAGGGGGCAAGCACTGAAGCTTTCTTT
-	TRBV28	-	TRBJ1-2	CASSWDAEIYGYTF	TGTGCCAGCAGTTGGGACGCTGAAATCTATGGCTACACCTTC
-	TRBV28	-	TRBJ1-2	CASVTSEGGGTF	TGTGCCAGCGTCACCTCCGAGGGGGGAGGGACCTTC
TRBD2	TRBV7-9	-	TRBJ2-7	CASSPAAGAYEQYF	TGTGCCAGCAGCCCCGCAGCGGGGGCCTACGAGCAGTACTTC
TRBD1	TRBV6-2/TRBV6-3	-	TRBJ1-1	CASSYSGQSTEAFF	TGTGCCAGCAGTTACTCGGGACAGAGCACTGAAGCTTTCTTT
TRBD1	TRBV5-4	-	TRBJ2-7	CASSPQGRRYEQYF	TGTGCCAGCAGCCCACAGGGGCGCCGATACGAGCAGTACTTC
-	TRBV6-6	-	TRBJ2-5	CASSYPDGEETQYF	TGTGCCAGCAGTTACCCGGACGGAGAAGAGACCCAGTACTTC
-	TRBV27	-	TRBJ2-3	CASSGLLRPDTQYF	TGTGCCAGCTCGGGACTCCTTAGGCCAGATACGCAGTATTTT
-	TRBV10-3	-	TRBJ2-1	CAIAPGTNLDNEPFF	TGTGCCATTGCCCCCGGGACAAATCTTGACAATGAGCCGTTCTTC
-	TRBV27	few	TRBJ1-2	CASSLRSRADYGYTF	TGTGCCAGCAGTTTAAGGTCCAGGGCTGACTATGGCTACACCTTC
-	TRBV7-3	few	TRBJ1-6	CASSLRSDNSPLHF	TGTGCCAGCAGCTTACGGTCCGATAATTCACCCCTCCACTTT
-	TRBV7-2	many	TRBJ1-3	CASSFEGVPGNTIYF	TGTGCCAGCAGCTTTGAGGGGGTGCCTGGAAACACCATATATTTT
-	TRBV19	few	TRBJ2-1	CASSIFGTSSYNEQFF	TGTGCCAGTAGTATCTTCGGGACTTCCTCCTACAATGAGCAGTTCTTC
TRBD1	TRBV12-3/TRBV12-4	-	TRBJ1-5	CASSLLTGGGTMNQPQHF	TGTGCCAGCAGTTTATTGACAGGGGGTGGGACGATGAATCAGCCCCAGCATTTT
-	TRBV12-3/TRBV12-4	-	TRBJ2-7	CASSLRDSHLNEQYF	TGTGCCAGCAGTTTGAGGGACTCTCACCTGAACGAGCAGTACTTC
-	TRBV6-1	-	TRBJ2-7	CASSPSERPLYEQYF	TGTGCCAGCAGCCCCAGTGAGAGGCCGCTCTACGAGCAGTACTTC
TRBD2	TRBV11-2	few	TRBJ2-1	CASSKTSGRADEQFF	TGTGCCAGCAGCAAGACTAGCGGGAGGGCAGATGAGCAGTTCTTC
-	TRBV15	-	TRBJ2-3	CATSRVYPPQDTQYF	TGTGCCACCAGCAGAGTTTATCCTCCCCAAGATACGCAGTATTTT
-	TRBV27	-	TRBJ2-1	CASSSDSFDEQFF	TGTGCCAGCAGTTCGGACAGCTTCGATGAGCAGTTCTTC
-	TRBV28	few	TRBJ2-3	CASPPMAGSPDTQYF	TGTGCCAGCCCCCCCATGGCGGGGAGTCCAGATACGCAGTATTTT
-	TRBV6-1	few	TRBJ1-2	CASSAGRTYGYTF	TGTGCCAGCAGTGCCGGGCGGACCTATGGCTACACCTTC
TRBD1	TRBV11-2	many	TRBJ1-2	CASSLGGGAYGYTF	TGTGCCAGCAGCTTAGGAGGGGGCGCCTATGGCTACACCTTC
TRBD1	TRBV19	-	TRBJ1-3	CASRLTGLGSGNTIYF	TGTGCCAGTAGGCTGACAGGGCTTGGATCTGGAAACACCATATATTTT
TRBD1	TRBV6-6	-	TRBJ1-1	CASSSRGGQENTEAFF	TGTGCCAGCAGTTCTCGGGGCGGACAGGAGAACACTGAAGCTTTCTTT
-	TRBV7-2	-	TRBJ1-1	CARSLRGTRGSFF	TGTGCCAGAAGCTTAAGGGGGACAAGGGGATCTTTCTTT
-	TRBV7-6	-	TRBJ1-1	CASSSLQMANTEAFF	TGTGCCAGCAGCTCCCTACAGATGGCGAACACTGAAGCTTTCTTT
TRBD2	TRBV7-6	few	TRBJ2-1	CASSALGLAGDIEQFF	TGTGCCAGCAGCGCGTTGGGGCTAGCGGGAGATATTGAGCAGTTCTTC
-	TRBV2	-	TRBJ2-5	CASSDGGQSHATKYF	TGTGCCAGCAGTGACGGGGGGCAGTCCCACGCGACCAAGTACTTC
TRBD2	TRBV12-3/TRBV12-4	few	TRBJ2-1	CASSPRTSGMGEQFF	TGTGCCAGCAGTCCCCGGACTAGCGGGATGGGTGAGCAGTTCTTC